This T cell receptor (beta chain) was profiled in a study of T-cell reconstitution after alpha-beta-depleted transplantation in children. Turning to this clonotype: Its target is not known. One base away lies a much larger clone, so this may be a sequencing read error.

The CDR3 length is 18 residues. Germline values: CDR1 SGHRS, CDR2 YFSETQ. Molecular barcoding with unique molecular identifiers was used for the TCRbeta library. MiXCR, applied by TCRdb to the PCR reads, yields one record per CDR3 protein. The sample gives under 300,000 distinct CDR3 sequences, 9.5% to 13% of which show up once; roughly a quarter is in the top ten. Study results and caveats: It was newly produced T cells that mostly accounted for T-cell counts and diversity one year after transplant.

The sample in question was peripheral blood, obtained 180 days after TCRalphabeta/CD19-depleted stem cell transplant. The chain has TRBV5-1 and TRBJ2-7, with 7 positions matching TRBD1. This sequence was found in a male patient aged 2 to 9 who had a stem cell transplant for chronic granulomatous disease, so the T cells may come from the graft donor. CDR3 residues: CASRRPGQSYPSSYEQCF. CDR3 bases: TGCGCCAGCAGGCGGCCGGGACAGAGTTACCCAAGCTCCTACGAGCAGTGCTTC.